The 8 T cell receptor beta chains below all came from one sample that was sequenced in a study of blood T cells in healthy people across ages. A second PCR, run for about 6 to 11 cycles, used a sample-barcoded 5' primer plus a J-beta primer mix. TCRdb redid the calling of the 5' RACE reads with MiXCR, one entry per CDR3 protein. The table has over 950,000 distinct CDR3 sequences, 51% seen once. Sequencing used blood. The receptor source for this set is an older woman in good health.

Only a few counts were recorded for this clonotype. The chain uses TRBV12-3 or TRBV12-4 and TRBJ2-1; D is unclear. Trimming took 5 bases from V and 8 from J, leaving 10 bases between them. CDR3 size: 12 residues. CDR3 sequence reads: CASSDLGYEQFF. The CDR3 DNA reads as TGTGCCAGCAGTGACCTGGGCTATGAGCAGTTCTTC.

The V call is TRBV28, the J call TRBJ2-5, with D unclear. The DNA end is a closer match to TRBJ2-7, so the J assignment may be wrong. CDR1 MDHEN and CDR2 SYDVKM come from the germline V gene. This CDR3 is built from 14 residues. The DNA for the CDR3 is TGTGCCAGCAGTTTTTCGGCCCGAGATTACGAGCAGTACTTC. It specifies CASSFSARDYEQYF.

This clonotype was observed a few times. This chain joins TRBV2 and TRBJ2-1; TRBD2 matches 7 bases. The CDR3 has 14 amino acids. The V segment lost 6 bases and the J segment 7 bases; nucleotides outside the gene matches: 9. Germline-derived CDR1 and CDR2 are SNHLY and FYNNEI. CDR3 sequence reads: CASSGGSTVNEQFF. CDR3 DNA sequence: TGTGCCAGCAGCGGCGGGAGTACGGTGAATGAGCAGTTCTTC.

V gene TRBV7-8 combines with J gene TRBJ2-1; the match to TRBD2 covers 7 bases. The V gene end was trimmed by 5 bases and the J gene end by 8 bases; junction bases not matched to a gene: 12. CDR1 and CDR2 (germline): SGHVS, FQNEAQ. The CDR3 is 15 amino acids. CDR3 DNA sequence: TGTGCCAGCAGCGCTTCCGGGGGGAGAAAGGATGAGCAGTTCTTC. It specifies CASSASGGRKDEQFF.

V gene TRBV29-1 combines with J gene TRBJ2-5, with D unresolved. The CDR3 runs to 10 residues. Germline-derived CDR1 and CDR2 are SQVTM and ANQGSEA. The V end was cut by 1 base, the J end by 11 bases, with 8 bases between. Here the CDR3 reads CSVEVYEQYF. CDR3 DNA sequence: TGCAGCGTTGAAGTCTATGAGCAGTACTTC.

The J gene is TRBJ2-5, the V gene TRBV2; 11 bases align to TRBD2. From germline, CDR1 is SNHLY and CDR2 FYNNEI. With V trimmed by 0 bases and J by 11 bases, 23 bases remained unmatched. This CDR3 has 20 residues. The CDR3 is CASSEADFLLTSGAPIEQYF. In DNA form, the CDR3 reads TGTGCCAGCAGTGAAGCCGACTTTTTACTGACTAGCGGGGCCCCTATTGAGCAGTACTTC.

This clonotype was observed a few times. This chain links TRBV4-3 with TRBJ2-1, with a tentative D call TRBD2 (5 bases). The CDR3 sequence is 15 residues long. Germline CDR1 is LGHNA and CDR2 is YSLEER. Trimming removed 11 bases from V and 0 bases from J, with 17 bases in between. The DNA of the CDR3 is TGCGCCTCCGGGGATGGGTCGAACTCCTACAATGAGCAGTTCTTC. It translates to CASGDGSNSYNEQFF.

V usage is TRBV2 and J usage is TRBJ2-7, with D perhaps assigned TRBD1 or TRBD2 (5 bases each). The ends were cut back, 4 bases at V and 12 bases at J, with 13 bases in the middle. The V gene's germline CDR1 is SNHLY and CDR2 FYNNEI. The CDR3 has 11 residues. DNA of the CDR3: TGTGCCAGCAGTGGGGACGGATGGGTGTACTTC. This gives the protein CASSGDGWVYF. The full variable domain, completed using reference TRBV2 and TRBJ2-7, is EPEVTQTPSHQVTQMGQEVILRCVPISNHLYFYWYRQILGQKVEFLVSFYNNEISEKSEIFDDQFSVERPDGSNFTLKIRSTKLEDSAMYFCASSGDGWVYFGPGTRLTVT.